Below, one T cell receptor (beta chain) is given with its context. The data were obtained in a study of blood T cell repertoires in COVID-19. As originally analysed: Amplifying reference gene primers gave estimates of nucleated cell counts. Repertoires were generated with immunoSEQ multiplex PCR, while TCRdb's copy carries only in-frame clones and drops some. V, J and clone size derive from that table, while D and trimming were established from the DNA sequence. The sample lists around 150,000 clones, 70% to 85% occurring once. From germline, CDR1 is SNHLY and CDR2 FYNNEI. Trimming removed 6 bases from V and 1 base from J, with 11 bases in between. The CDR3 is 14 amino acids.

The origin of this receptor is a woman of 80 years or more with acute or convalescent COVID-19. V gene TRBV2 combines with J gene TRBJ2-3, with TRBD1 as a possible D gene (5 bases). The sample comprised peripheral blood. CDR3 sequence (DNA): TGTGCCAGCAGCCCCCCCAGGGGCACAGATACGCAGTATTTT. Translated, it gives CASSPPRGTDTQYF.